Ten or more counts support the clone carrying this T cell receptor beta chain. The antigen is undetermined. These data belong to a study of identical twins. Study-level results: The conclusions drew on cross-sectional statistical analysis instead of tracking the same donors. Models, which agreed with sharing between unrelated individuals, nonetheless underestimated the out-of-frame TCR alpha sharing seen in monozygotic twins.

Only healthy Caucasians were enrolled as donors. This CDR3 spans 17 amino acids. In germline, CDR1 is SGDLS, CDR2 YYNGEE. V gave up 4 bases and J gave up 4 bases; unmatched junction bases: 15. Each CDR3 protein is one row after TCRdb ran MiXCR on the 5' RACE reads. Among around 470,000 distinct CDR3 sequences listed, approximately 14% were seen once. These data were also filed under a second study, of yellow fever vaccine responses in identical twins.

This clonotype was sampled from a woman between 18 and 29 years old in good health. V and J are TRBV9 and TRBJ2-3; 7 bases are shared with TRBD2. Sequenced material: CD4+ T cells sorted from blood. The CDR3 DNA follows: TGTGCCAGCAGCCCCGCCCCGGCGGGACTAAAATCAGATACGCAGTATTTT. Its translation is CASSPAPAGLKSDTQYF.